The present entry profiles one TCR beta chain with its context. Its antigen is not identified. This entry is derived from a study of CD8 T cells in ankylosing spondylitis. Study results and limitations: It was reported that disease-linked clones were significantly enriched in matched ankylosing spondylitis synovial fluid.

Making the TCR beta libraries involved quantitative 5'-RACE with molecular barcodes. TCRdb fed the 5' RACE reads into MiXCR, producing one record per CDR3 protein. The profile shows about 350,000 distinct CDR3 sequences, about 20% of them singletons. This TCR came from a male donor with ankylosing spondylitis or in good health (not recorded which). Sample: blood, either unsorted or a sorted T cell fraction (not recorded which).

CDR3 sequence: CASSQGGYEAFF. In DNA form, the CDR3 reads TGTGCCAGCAGCCAAGGCGGTTATGAAGCTTTCTTT. This chain links TRBV3-1 with TRBJ1-1; D is undetermined. Trimming shortened V by 1 base and J by 7 bases, and 7 bases separated the two germline ends. This CDR3 has 12 residues. Germline V gene sequence: CDR1 LGHDT, CDR2 YNNKEL (reference sequence).